Presented here are 7 T cell receptor beta chains from one specimen sequenced in a study of CD8 T cells in Susac syndrome. With random hexamers, reverse transcription was performed on roughly 0.5 to 1 ug of RNA. In TCRdb, the immunoSEQ multiplex PCR reads were re-called with MiXCR into one record per CDR3 protein. The sample contains 95,000 to 150,000 distinct CDR3 sequences, about 93% of which appear only once. The source material was CD8+ T cells from PBMCs. These TCRs come from a human donor with Susac syndrome.

This clonotype was seen just once. The chain has TRBV20-1 and TRBJ2-7; TRBD2 is a possible D gene (5 bases). Germline CDR1 and CDR2: DFQATT and SNEGSKA (reference sequence). The length of the CDR3 is 14 residues. The V gene lost 0 bases and the J gene lost 0 bases, with 9 bases spanning the gap. The CDR3 here is CSARDTGSSYEQYF. CDR3 DNA sequence: TGCAGTGCTAGAGACACGGGGAGCTCCTACGAGCAGTACTTC.

This clonotype was seen just once. This chain connects TRBV9 to TRBJ2-5; 9 bases line up with TRBD1. The CDR3 totals 14 residues. After removal of 0 bases from V and 5 bases from J, the junction contained 2 bases not matched to a gene. Per germline, CDR1 SGDLS and CDR2 YYNGEE. This chain's CDR3 is CASSVGQGVETQYF. CDR3 DNA sequence: TGTGCCAGCAGCGTAGGACAGGGGGTGGAGACCCAGTACTTC.

The chain uses TRBV15 and TRBJ2-5; possible D gene TRBD1, 6 bases. The germline V gene has CDR1 LNHNV and CDR2 YYDKDF (reference sequence). The CDR3 loop spans 14 amino acids. V was trimmed by 1 base and J by 2 bases, leaving 8 bases between them. This chain's CDR3 is CATSRVRGQETQYF. The CDR3, as DNA: TGTGCCACCAGCAGAGTCAGGGGACAAGAGACCCAGTACTTC.

The chain combines TRBV9 with TRBJ1-4; D is unresolved. Trimming took 5 bases from V and 6 from J, leaving 14 bases between them. Germline loops: CDR1 SGDLS, CDR2 YYNGEE. The CDR3 loop spans 14 amino acids. The CDR3 loop is CASSTRAGDEKLFF. CDR3 nucleotides: TGTGCCAGCAGTACGAGGGCGGGCGATGAAAAACTGTTTTTT.

The chain has TRBV20-1 and TRBJ2-7; no clear D. Looked up from germline, CDR1 is DFQATT and CDR2 is SNEGSKA (reference sequence). V lost 1 base and J 2 bases, leaving 12 bases between the germline ends. This CDR3 spans 14 amino acids. The CDR3 sequence is CSARGTESTYEQYF. The DNA for the CDR3 is TGCAGTGCTAGAGGGACGGAGTCTACCTACGAGCAGTACTTC.

The chain has TRBV10-2 and TRBJ2-7; tentatively, D is TRBD1 (6 bases). The ends were cut back, 0 bases at V and 1 base at J, with 10 bases in the middle. Germline V lookup: CDR1 WSHSY, CDR2 SAAADI. This CDR3 has 15 amino acids. The CDR3 loop is CASSESGGRSYEQYF. The CDR3 region has the DNA TGCGCCAGCAGTGAGTCAGGGGGTAGGTCCTACGAGCAGTACTTC.

The V and J genes are TRBV4-1 and TRBJ1-2, with D perhaps matching TRBD1 (6 bases). CDR1 is MGHRA and CDR2 is YSYEKL in the germline V gene. Trimming removed 4 bases at V and 3 bases at J, with 15 bases between. The CDR3 extends over 15 amino acids. This CDR3 reads CASSRVTGDDYGYTF. CDR3 DNA: TGCGCCAGCAGCCGCGTGACAGGAGATGACTATGGCTACACCTTC.